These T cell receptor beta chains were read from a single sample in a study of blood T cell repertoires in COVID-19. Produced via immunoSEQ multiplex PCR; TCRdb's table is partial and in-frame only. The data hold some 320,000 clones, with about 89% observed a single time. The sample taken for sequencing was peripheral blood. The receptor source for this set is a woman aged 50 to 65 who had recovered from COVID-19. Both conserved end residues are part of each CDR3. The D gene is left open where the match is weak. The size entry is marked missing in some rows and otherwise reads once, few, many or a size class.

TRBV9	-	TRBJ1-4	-	TGTGCCAGCAGCGTAGGGACAATTCAGGGGGAAAAACTGTTTTTT	CASSVGTIQGEKLFF
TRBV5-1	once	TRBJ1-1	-	TGCGCCAGCAGCTTGGGTAGTTTCACTGAAGCTTTCTTT	CASSLGSFTEAFF
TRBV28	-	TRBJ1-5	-	TGTGCCAGCAGTGGTACAGGGAATGAGCAGCCCCAGCATTTT	CASSGTGNEQPQHF
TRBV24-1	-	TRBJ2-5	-	TGTGCCACCAGTGATGCCCTGGTTGGAGGCGGGGAAAAAGAGACCCAGTACTTC	CATSDALVGGGEKETQYF
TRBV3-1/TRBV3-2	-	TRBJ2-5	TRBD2	TGTGCCAGCAGCCAAGATCGGGCTAGCGGGAGGGGGAGGGGGACCCAGTACTTC	CASSQDRASGRGRGTQYF
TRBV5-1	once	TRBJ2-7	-	TGCGCCAGCAGCTTGTCGTGGGGAGGGGGCTACGAGCAGTACTTC	CASSLSWGGGYEQYF
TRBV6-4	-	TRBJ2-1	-	TGTGCCAGCAGCGTTGACAGGTACAATGAGCAGTTCTTC	CASSVDRYNEQFF
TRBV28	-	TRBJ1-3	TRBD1	TGTGCCAGCTGTGATATCAGGGGGCGTACCATATATTTT	CASCDIRGRTIYF
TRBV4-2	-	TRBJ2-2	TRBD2	TGTGCCAGCAGCCAAGATAGCGGGAGGGTCACCGGGGAGCTGTTTTTT	CASSQDSGRVTGELFF
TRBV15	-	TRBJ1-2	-	TGTGCCACCAGCAGAGATGGGAGATATGGCTACACCTTC	CATSRDGRYGYTF
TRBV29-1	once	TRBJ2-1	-	TGCAGCGTTGAAGAAAGAGACAATGAGCAGTTCTTC	CSVEERDNEQFF
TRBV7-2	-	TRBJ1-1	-	TGTGCCAGCAGCAAGGGGCAGCACACTGAAGCTTTCTTT	CASSKGQHTEAFF
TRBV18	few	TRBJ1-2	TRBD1	TGTGCCAGCTCACCACCGGGACAGGGGGATTATGGCTACACCTTC	CASSPPGQGDYGYTF
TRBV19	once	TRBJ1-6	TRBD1	TGTGCCAGTAGTATTCGCGCCGGGGACAGGGGGCGGAATTCACCCCTCCACTTT	CASSIRAGDRGRNSPLHF
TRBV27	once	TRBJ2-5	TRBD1	TGTGCCAGCAGTTCCGGGACAGGGGGAGAGACCCAGTACTTC	CASSSGTGGETQYF
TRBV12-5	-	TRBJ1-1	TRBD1	TGTGCTAGTGGCTGGGACAGTGTGAACACTGAAGCTTTCTTT	CASGWDSVNTEAFF
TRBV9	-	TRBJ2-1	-	TGTGCCAGCAGCGTAGAGCTTAGGGGGACCGAGCAGTTCTTC	CASSVELRGTEQFF
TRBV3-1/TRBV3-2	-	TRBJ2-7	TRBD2	TGTGCCAGCCCCGAGTCGCGGGAGAAGGTAGAGGAGCAGTACTTC	CASPESREKVEEQYF
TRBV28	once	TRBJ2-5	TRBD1	TGTGCCAGCAGTTCAGGGGGCTCTGAGACCCAGTACTTC	CASSSGGSETQYF
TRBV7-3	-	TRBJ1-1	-	TGTGCCAGCAGCTTACACTTCAACACTGAAGCTTTCTTT	CASSLHFNTEAFF
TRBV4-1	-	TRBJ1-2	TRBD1	TGCGCCAGCAGCCAACCCGGGACAGGGCATGGCTACACCTTC	CASSQPGTGHGYTF
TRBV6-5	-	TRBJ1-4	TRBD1	TGTGCCAGCAGCCCCCTAGGGACAGCCGGAGAAAAACTGTTTTTT	CASSPLGTAGEKLFF
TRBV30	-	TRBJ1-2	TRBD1	TGTGCCTGGAGTTTGACAGGGTTGGAAGGCTACACCTTC	CAWSLTGLEGYTF
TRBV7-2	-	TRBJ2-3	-	TGTGCCAGCAGCTTGGCTTCTTCAGGGCGAAGCACAGATACGCAGTATTTT	CASSLASSGRSTDTQYF
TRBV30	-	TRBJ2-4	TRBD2	TGTGCCTGGAGTCCCGGGGGGGCAGGGGAGGGCATTCAGTACTTC	CAWSPGGAGEGIQYF
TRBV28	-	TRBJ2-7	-	TGTGCCAGCAGCCTCCCCCAGGGGTGGTACGAGCAGTACTTC	CASSLPQGWYEQYF
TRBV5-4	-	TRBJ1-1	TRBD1	TGTGCCAGCAGCATCGACAGGGTAAGGAACACTGAAGCTTTCTTT	CASSIDRVRNTEAFF
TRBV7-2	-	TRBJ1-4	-	TGTGCCAGCAGCTTAGATCTCCTTTCGGGGAAACTGTTTTTT	CASSLDLLSGKLFF
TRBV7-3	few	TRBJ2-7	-	TGTGCCAGCAGCTCTGACAAGCACTACGAGCAGTACTTC	CASSSDKHYEQYF
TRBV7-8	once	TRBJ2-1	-	TGTGCCAGCAGCTTAGAATTACTAGTAGTCAATGAGCAGTTCTTC	CASSLELLVVNEQFF
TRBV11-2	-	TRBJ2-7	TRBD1	TGTGCCAGCAGCCCGGACAGGGGTTACGAGCAGTACTTC	CASSPDRGYEQYF
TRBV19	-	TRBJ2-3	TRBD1	TGTGCCAGTAGTTTGTTCGAGACAGGGGAGAGAGATACGCAGTATTTT	CASSLFETGERDTQYF
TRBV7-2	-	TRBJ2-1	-	TGTGCCAGCAGCTTAGTAGCGAACTCCTACAATGAGCAGTTCTTC	CASSLVANSYNEQFF
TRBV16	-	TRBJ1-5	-	TGTGCCAGCAGCCCAGAAATACGCAATCAGCCCCAGCATTTT	CASSPEIRNQPQHF
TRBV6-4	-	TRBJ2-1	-	TGTGCCAGCAGTGACTCGGAGGGAGCTCACAATGAGCAGTTCTTC	CASSDSEGAHNEQFF
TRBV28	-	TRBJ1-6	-	TGTGCCAGCAATGAACAGGCAAACTCACCCCTCCACTTT	CASNEQANSPLHF
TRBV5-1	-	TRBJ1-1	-	TGCGCCAGCAGACTCGCCGGAGGCGGAAACACTGAAGCTTTCTTT	CASRLAGGGNTEAFF
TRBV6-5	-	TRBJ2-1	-	TGTGCCAGCAGTTACTCGCAGTACAATGAGCAGTTCTTC	CASSYSQYNEQFF
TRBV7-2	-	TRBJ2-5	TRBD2	TGTGCCAGCAGCCTCGGACTAGCGGGGGGGCAAGAGACCCAGTACTTC	CASSLGLAGGQETQYF
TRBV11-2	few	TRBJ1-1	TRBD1	TGTGCCAGCAGCCAATGGGGACAGTTAGCGAACACTGAAGCTTTCTTT	CASSQWGQLANTEAFF
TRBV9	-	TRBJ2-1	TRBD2	TGTGCCAGCAGCGTAGCGGGAGGGACCTACAATGAGCAGTTCTTC	CASSVAGGTYNEQFF
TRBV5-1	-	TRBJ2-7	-	TGCGCCAGCAGCTTCCCCGGCCGGGACGAGCAGTACTTC	CASSFPGRDEQYF
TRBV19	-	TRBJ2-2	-	TGTGCCAGTAGTCACGGGGGAGGTAACACCGGGGAGCTGTTTTTT	CASSHGGGNTGELFF
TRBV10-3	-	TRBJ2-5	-	TGTGCCATCAGTAGGGGACTCGAAGAGACCCAGTACTTC	CAISRGLEETQYF
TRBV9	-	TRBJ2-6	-	TGTGCCAGCAGCCCCTACCCTGGCTCTGGGGCCAACGTCCTGACTTTC	CASSPYPGSGANVLTF
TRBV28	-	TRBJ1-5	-	TGTGCCAGCAGTTTAATGGCGCTGGGAGGTCAGCCCCAGCATTTT	CASSLMALGGQPQHF
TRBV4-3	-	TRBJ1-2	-	TGCGCCAGCAGCCGTACGGGACACGTAGCTAACTATGGCTACACCTTC	CASSRTGHVANYGYTF
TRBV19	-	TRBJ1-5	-	TGTGCCAGTAGTATTGGAGGGAATCAGCCCCAGCATTTT	CASSIGGNQPQHF
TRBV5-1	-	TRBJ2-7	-	TGCGCCAGCAGCTTGGGTGCGGGGCCCTCCTACGAGCAGTACTTC	CASSLGAGPSYEQYF
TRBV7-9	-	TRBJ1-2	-	TGTGCCAGCAGCTTATGGACCATTTGGGGGCAGATATATGGCTACACCTTC	CASSLWTIWGQIYGYTF
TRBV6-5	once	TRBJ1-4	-	TGTGCCAGCAGTTACTCCGGGGGAACTAATGAAAAACTGTTTTTT	CASSYSGGTNEKLFF
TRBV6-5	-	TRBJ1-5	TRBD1	TGTGCCAGCAGCAGGACAGGGGTGAGTCAGCCCCAGCATTTT	CASSRTGVSQPQHF
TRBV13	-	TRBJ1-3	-	TGTGCCAGCAGCCACTTAACGAACTCTGGAAACACCATATATTTT	CASSHLTNSGNTIYF
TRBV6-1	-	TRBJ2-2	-	TGTGCCAGCAGTGAAGGAACAGCGAACACCGGGGAGCTGTTTTTT	CASSEGTANTGELFF
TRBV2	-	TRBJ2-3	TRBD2	TGTGCCAGCAGCGGTAGACTAGCGGTAGTCACAGATACGCAGTATTTT	CASSGRLAVVTDTQYF